This T cell receptor (beta chain) derives from a study of shared clonotypes between healthy human individuals. The table lists this clone with a count of one. Measured with immunoSEQ multiplex PCR; TCRdb has only the in-frame clones, and not every one. The table records 2,100,000 or so clones, 90% to 96% of them present only once. What was sequenced was naive CD4+ T cells sorted from blood. The subset denotes: CD45RA+ positively selected. This receptor was identified in a man aged 18 to 29 in good health.

CDR3 loop: CASSLAPDRNEKLFF. In DNA, the CDR3 is TGCGCCAGCAGCTTGGCCCCCGACAGGAATGAAAAACTGTTTTTT. The rearrangement uses TRBV5-1 and TRBJ1-4; D might be TRBD1 (6 bases). The V gene lost 0 bases and the J gene lost 5 bases, with 11 bases spanning the gap. This CDR3 comprises 15 residues. Germline V lookup: CDR1 SGHRS, CDR2 YFSETQ.